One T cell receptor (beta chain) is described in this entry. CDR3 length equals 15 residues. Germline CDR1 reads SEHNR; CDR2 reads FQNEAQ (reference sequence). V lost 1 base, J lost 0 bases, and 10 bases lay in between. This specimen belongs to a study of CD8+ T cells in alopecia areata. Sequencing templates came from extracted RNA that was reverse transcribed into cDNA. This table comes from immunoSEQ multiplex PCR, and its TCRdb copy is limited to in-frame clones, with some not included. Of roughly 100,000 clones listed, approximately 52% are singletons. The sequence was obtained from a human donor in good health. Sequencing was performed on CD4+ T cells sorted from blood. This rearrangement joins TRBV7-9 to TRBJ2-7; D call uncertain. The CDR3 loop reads CASSLGPRSSYEQYF. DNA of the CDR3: TGTGCCAGCAGCTTAGGTCCACGAAGCTCCTACGAGCAGTACTTC.